This passage covers 23 T cell receptor beta chains from one sample sequenced in a study of shared clonotypes between healthy human individuals (TCRdb year 2020). The method behind the library was the immunoSEQ multiplex PCR assay. TCRdb provides this immuneACCESS table in a form limited to in-frame rearrangements. Some clones are lacking; in checked studies, under half of them reflect an unresolved V gene, and why the rest are absent is not known. Present in this sample are 600,000 to 800,000 clones, over 55% of which were seen just once. The ten largest clones take up about 1.8% of the sample. What was sequenced was memory CD4+ T cells sorted from blood. What the cell subset or site label conveys for this sample: CD45RA-negative fraction. All receptors derive from a woman aged 25 to 39 in good health.

The chain has TRBV7-2 and TRBJ2-7, with 8 bases aligning to TRBD2. In germline, CDR1 is SGHTA, CDR2 FQGNSA. V dropped 6 bases and J dropped 0; count of bases not matched to a gene: 10. This CDR3 comprises 16 residues. In DNA, the CDR3 is TGTGCCAGCAGTCCCAAAGGGAGCGGGAGCTCCTACGAGCAGTACTTC. Its protein is CASSPKGSGSSYEQYF. The full variable domain, rest sourced from reference TRBV7-2 and TRBJ2-7, is GAGVSQSPSNKVTEKGKDVELRCDPISGHTALYWYRQSLGQGLEFLIYFQGNSAPDKSGLPSDRFSAERTGGSVSTLTIQRTQQEDSAVYLCASSPKGSGSSYEQYFGPGTRLTVT.

Concerning this clone itself: Other DNA variants within this sample encode the same CDR3. This chain uses TRBV28 with TRBJ2-7; D gene uncertain. Germline lookup yields CDR1 MDHEN and CDR2 SYDVKM. The CDR3 sequence is 12 residues long. V was cut by 4 bases and J by 3 bases, with 7 bases left in between. The CDR3 region has the DNA TGTGCCAGCAGTTCCTACAGCTACGAGCAGTACTTC. This encodes CASSSYSYEQYF.

J is TRBJ2-1 and V is TRBV5-6; D is uncertain. The germline CDR1 and CDR2 sequences are SGHDT and YYEEEE. This CDR3 contains 13 residues. V lost 4 bases and J lost 8, with 13 bases in between. CDR3 region: CASSPDPRDEQFF. The CDR3 nucleotides read TGTGCCAGCAGCCCGGACCCTAGGGATGAGCAGTTCTTC.

V usage is TRBV11-2 and J usage is TRBJ2-5, with 10 bases lining up with TRBD1. Trimming at V came to 3 bases and at J to 5 bases, leaving 12 bases not matched to a gene. The CDR3 runs to 17 residues. Germline CDR1 is SGHAT and CDR2 is FQNNGV. CDR3 nucleotides: TGTGCCAGCAGCTTCTCTCCCGGGGACAGGGGTCTGGAGACCCAGTACTTC. Encoded protein: CASSFSPGDRGLETQYF.

This chain uses TRBV28 with TRBJ1-5; D gene unclear. Germline V gene lookup returns CDR1 MDHEN and CDR2 SYDVKM. The V and J ends lost 7 bases and 3 bases respectively, with 10 bases between them. The CDR3 runs 13 residues. CDR3 in amino acids: CASTTRTNQPQHF. CDR3 coding DNA: TGTGCCAGCACTACCCGGACCAATCAGCCCCAGCATTTT.

V usage is TRBV6-5 and J usage is TRBJ2-1; tentative D call: TRBD1 (7 bases). V was pared by 6 bases and J by 5 bases, with 17 bases between. Germline CDR1 is MNHEY and CDR2 is SVGAGI. The CDR3 is 15 amino acids. CDR3 DNA: TGTGCCAGCAGCCCCGGCGTCAGGGGGGACAATGAGCAGTTCTTC. This gives the protein CASSPGVRGDNEQFF.

The rearrangement joins TRBV5-4 to TRBJ2-1, with TRBD2 matching 16 bases. V shed 4 bases and J 4 bases; nucleotides not matched to a gene: 11. Germline V CDR1 and CDR2: SGHNT, YYREEE (reference sequence). CDR3 length equals 19 residues. CDR3 protein: CASSPPGLAGGPSYNEQFF. DNA for the CDR3: TGTGCCAGCAGCCCCCCGGGACTAGCGGGAGGGCCCAGTTACAATGAGCAGTTCTTC.

V gene TRBV7-3 combines with J gene TRBJ2-7, with D possibly matching TRBD2 (5 bases). The length of the CDR3 is 15 residues. Trimming took 6 bases from V and 6 from J, leaving 21 bases between them. Germline V gives CDR1 SGHTA, CDR2 FQGTGA. Here the CDR3 DNA reads TGTGCCAGCAGTCCTGGTTCGGGGAGTGAGGTCGAGCAGTACTTC. Translating gives CASSPGSGSEVEQYF. The full variable domain, completed using reference TRBV7-3 and TRBJ2-7, is GAGVSQTPSNKVTEKGKYVELRCDPISGHTALYWYRQSLGQGPEFLIYFQGTGAADDSGLPNDRFFAVRPEGSVSTLKIQRTERGDSAVYLCASSPGSGSEVEQYFGPGTRLTVT.

The chain links TRBV5-8 to TRBJ2-1, with D hard to call. Germline V gene data show CDR1 as SGHTS and CDR2 as YDEGEE. The CDR3 length is 13 residues. Trimming cost V 1 base and J 3 bases, with 5 bases left between them. The CDR3 DNA is TGTGCCAGCAGCTTGAATTTCTACAATGAGCAGTTCTTC. Protein product: CASSLNFYNEQFF.

The chain links TRBV2 to TRBJ1-5; D possibly corresponds to TRBD1 (5 bases). The CDR3 sequence is 14 residues long. V was cut by 4 bases and J by 5 bases, with 12 bases left in between. Germline CDR1 and CDR2: SNHLY and FYNNEI. The CDR3: CASSAGTRHQPQHF. As DNA, the CDR3 is TGTGCCAGCAGTGCGGGGACCCGGCATCAGCCCCAGCATTTT.

This clone has at least ten counts. This chain uses TRBV29-1 with TRBJ1-5; unclear D gene. V lost 6 bases, J lost 4 bases, and 16 bases lay in between. The CDR3 totals 14 residues. CDR1 is SQVTM and CDR2 is ANQGSEA in the germline V gene. The CDR3 reads CSVAIGPGNQPQHF. The CDR3 DNA sequence: TGCAGCGTAGCAATAGGGCCGGGAAATCAGCCCCAGCATTTT. Together with reference TRBV29-1 and TRBJ1-5, the CDR3 gives the full variable domain: SAVISQKPSRDICQRGTSLTIQCQVDSQVTMMFWYRQQPGQSLTLIATANQGSEATYESGFVIDKFPISRPNLTFSTLTVSNMSPEDSSIYLCSVAIGPGNQPQHFGDGTRLSIL.

The chain recombines TRBV5-1 with TRBJ2-2; D uncertain. The CDR3 has 11 amino acids. The ends were cut back, 3 bases at V and 4 bases at J, with 1 base in the middle. Germline assignment: CDR1 SGHRS and CDR2 YFSETQ. DNA for the CDR3: TGCGCCAGCAGCTCCACCGGGGAGCTGTTTTTT. Translation: CASSSTGELFF.

This clone showed up just a few times. This rearrangement joins TRBV5-1 to TRBJ1-1; 7 bases fit TRBD1. V was pared by 3 bases and J by 1 base, with 9 bases of the junction left unmatched. In germline, CDR1 is SGHRS, CDR2 YFSETQ. The length of the CDR3 is 16 residues. This CDR3 is CASSSETGNRNTEAFF. The CDR3 nucleotides read TGCGCCAGCAGCTCAGAGACAGGGAACCGGAACACTGAAGCTTTCTTT.

CDR3 DNA: TGTGCCAGCTCAACTACAGGGGGCAACGAGCAGTACTTC. It specifies CASSTTGGNEQYF. The chain employs TRBV18 and TRBJ2-7; TRBD1 agrees at 9 bases. The trim removed 5 bases at V and 5 bases at J, leaving 4 bases unmatched. In germline, CDR1 is KGHSH, CDR2 LQKENI. CDR3 length: 13 amino acids.

This sequence joins TRBV11-2 and TRBJ1-2, with D maybe TRBD1 (6 bases). V shed 6 bases and J shed 4 bases, with 21 bases lying between them. Germline-derived CDR1 and CDR2 are SGHAT and FQNNGV. CDR3 length equals 16 residues. The chain's CDR3 is CASSRNDRGRSYGYTF. CDR3 sequence (DNA): TGTGCCAGCAGTAGAAACGACCGGGGGCGCAGCTATGGCTACACCTTC.

J is TRBJ1-2 and V is TRBV6-5; D is unresolved. This CDR3 is built from 14 residues. CDR1 and CDR2 from the germline V gene are MNHEY and SVGAGI. Trimming removed 0 bases from V and 1 base from J, with 6 bases in between. In nucleotides, the CDR3 is TGTGCCAGCAGTTACTCCAGGAGTAACTATGGCTACACCTTC. It specifies CASSYSRSNYGYTF.

This clone was seen once. This chain uses TRBV5-1 with TRBJ1-4; D gene ambiguous. V lost 5 bases and J 8 bases, leaving 13 bases between the germline ends. From germline, CDR1 is SGHRS and CDR2 YFSETQ. CDR3 length: 13 residues. DNA of the CDR3: TGCGCCAGCAGTTCCGTGATGGGGGAAAAACTGTTTTTT. Encoded protein: CASSSVMGEKLFF.

This clone was detected only once. V is TRBV7-9 and J is TRBJ2-1; 9 nucleotides align to TRBD2. The CDR3 sequence is 14 residues long. Germline lookup yields CDR1 SEHNR and CDR2 FQNEAQ (reference sequence). Unmatched junction bases numbered 9, after V lost 5 bases and J lost 10 bases. The CDR3 DNA sequence: TGTGCCAGCAGCCAGGCTAGCGGGAACGTGGAGCAGTTCTTC. Its protein is CASSQASGNVEQFF.

V gene TRBV25-1 combines with J gene TRBJ1-5, with D perhaps TRBD1 (6 bases). Germline V gene sequence: CDR1 MGHDK, CDR2 SYGVNS. V lost 0 bases and J lost 0, with 15 bases in between. This CDR3 has 18 residues. CDR3 in amino acids: CASSEYYRTDYSNQPQHF. The CDR3 DNA reads TGTGCCAGCAGTGAATATTATCGGACAGACTATAGCAATCAGCCCCAGCATTTT.

The table lists this clone with a count of one. This chain uses TRBV7-9 with TRBJ1-2; 8 bases match TRBD1. CDR1 is SEHNR, CDR2 FQNEAQ, per germline (reference sequence). The CDR3 contains 16 residues. The ends lost 5 bases at V and 3 bases at J; junction bases unmatched: 11. The CDR3 reads CASSTGGDRIYYGYTF. In nucleotides, the CDR3 is TGTGCCAGCAGCACCGGAGGGGACAGGATCTACTATGGCTACACCTTC.

The rearrangement joins TRBV28 to TRBJ1-4, with TRBD1 matching over 7 bases. Germline V gene sequence: CDR1 MDHEN, CDR2 SYDVKM. There are 13 residues in the CDR3. J was trimmed by 13 bases and V by 5 bases; bases with no gene match: 10. This CDR3 reads CASSDEDRPSLFF. In DNA, the CDR3 is TGTGCCAGCAGTGACGAGGACAGGCCCTCACTGTTTTTT.

The rearrangement uses TRBV29-1 and TRBJ2-1, with 9 bases fitting TRBD1. The V segment lost 6 bases and the J segment 0 bases; nucleotides outside the gene matches: 9. The germline CDR1 and CDR2 sequences are SQVTM and ANQGSEA. The CDR3 contains 16 residues. Here the CDR3 reads CSVQQGARSSYNEQFF. CDR3 coding DNA: TGCAGCGTGCAACAGGGGGCTCGCAGCTCCTACAATGAGCAGTTCTTC.

The gene calls are TRBV7-8 and TRBJ2-2; 13 bases fit TRBD2. V lost 4 bases to trimming and J lost 6 bases; unmatched junction nucleotides: 8. Per germline, CDR1 SGHVS and CDR2 FQNEAQ. The CDR3 covers 17 residues. CDR3 sequence: CASSSRPLAGGAGELFF. CDR3 nucleotide sequence: TGTGCCAGCAGCTCCCGCCCACTAGCGGGAGGGGCCGGGGAGCTGTTTTTT.